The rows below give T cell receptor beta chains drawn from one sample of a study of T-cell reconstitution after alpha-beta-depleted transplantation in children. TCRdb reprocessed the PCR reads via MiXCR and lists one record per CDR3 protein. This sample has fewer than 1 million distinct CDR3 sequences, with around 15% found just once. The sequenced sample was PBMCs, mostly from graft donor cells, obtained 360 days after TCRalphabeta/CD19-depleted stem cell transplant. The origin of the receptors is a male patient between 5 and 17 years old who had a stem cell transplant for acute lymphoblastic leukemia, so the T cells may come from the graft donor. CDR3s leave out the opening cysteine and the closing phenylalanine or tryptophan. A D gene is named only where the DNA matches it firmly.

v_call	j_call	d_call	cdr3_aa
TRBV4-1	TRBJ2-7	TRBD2	ASSQDFGRGSYHEQY
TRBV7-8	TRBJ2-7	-	ASSLAVTTLRPPSSEQY
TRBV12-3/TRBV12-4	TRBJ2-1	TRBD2	ASSSAGGEQF
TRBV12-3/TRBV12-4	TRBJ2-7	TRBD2	ASSFGPSGRPYEQY
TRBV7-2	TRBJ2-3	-	ASSYRDITDTQY
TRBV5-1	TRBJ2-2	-	ASSLEVGYTGELF
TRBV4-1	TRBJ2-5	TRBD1	ASSQVGQEETQY
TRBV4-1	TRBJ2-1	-	ASRNPGVYNEQF
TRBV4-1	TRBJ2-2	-	ASSLPSGQNTGELF
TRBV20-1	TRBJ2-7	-	SARDVDYEQY
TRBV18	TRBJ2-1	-	ASSPRLTPNEQF
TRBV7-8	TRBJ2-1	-	ASSWGPNNEQF
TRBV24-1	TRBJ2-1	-	ATSEGRGEQF
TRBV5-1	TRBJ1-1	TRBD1	ASRGTGGFTEAF
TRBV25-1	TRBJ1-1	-	ASTTLAGRNTEAF
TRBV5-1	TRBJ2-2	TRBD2	ASSPGLAVTGELF
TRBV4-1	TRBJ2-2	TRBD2	ASSHRLAAVSYGTGELF
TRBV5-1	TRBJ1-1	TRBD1	ASSLVQGVEAF
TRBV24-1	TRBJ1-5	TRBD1	ATSASTGARQPQH
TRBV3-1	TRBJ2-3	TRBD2	ASSQDPWRAGGADTQY
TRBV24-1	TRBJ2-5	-	ATSEWGRMEETQY
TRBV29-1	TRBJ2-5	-	SVSDEAETQY
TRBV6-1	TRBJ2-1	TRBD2	ASSGGVSGAYNEQF
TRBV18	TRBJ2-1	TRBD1	ASSPPDRGIHNEQF
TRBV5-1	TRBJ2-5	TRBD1	ASSRSDREETQY
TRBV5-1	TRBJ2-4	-	ASSLENIQY
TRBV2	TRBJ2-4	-	ASTYRDTGDIQY
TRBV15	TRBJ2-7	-	ATSRELLGAGEQY
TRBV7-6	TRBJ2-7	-	ASSPGLQYEQY
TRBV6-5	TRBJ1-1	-	ASSYDHSHTEAF
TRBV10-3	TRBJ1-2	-	AISGDVRGYGYT
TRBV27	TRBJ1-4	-	ASSYRRGGKLF
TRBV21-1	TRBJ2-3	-	ASSKATGTCTDTQY
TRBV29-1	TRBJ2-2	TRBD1	SVDPDRGLDTGELF
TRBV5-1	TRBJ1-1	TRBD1	ASSSTGQMLAEAF
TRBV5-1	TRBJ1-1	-	ASSLVVGGWNTEAF
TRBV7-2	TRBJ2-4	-	ASSFGTAGLGNIQY
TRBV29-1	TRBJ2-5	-	SVHLAGLGQETQY
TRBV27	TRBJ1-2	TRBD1	ASTGTGGSYGYT
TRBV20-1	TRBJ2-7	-	SANRPNEYLEQY
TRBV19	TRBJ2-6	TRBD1	ASSTPTGPPNVLT
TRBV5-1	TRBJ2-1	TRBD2	ASSFILAGGDNEQF
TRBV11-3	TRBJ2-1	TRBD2	ASTPGTSGSSGNEQF
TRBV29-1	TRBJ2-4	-	SVEIGSAFGIQY
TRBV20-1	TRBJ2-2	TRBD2	SARPAGVGSAGELF
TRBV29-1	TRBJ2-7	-	SVGENYEQY